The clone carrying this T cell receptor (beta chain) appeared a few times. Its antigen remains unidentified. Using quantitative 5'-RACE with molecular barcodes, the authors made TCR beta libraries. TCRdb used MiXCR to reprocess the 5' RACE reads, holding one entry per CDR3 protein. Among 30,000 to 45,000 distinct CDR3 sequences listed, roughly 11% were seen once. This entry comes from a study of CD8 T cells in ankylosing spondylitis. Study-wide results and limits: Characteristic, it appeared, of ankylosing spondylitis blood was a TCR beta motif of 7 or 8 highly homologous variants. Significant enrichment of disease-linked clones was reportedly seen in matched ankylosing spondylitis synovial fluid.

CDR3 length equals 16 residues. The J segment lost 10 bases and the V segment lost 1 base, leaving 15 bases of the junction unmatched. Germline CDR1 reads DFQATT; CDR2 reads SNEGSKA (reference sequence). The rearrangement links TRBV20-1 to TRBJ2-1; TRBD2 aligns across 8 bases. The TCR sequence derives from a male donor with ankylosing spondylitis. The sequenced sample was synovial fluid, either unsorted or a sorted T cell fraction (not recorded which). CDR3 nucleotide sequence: TGCAGTGCTAGAGTGCCCCAACGGGAGGGCCGTTGGGAGCAGTTCTTC. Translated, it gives CSARVPQREGRWEQFF.